This T cell receptor (beta chain) was captured in a study of T cell responses to AZD1222 COVID-19 vaccine. Clones were sequenced by immunoSEQ multiplex PCR, and TCRdb holds only the in-frame ones, with some missing. The sample lists approximately 100,000 clones, about 89% seen once, with roughly a tenth in the top ten. Germline V gene lookup returns CDR1 LGHNA and CDR2 YNFKEQ. Trimming left V 2 bases short and J 7 bases short, with 13 bases between. The CDR3 extends over 14 amino acids. The sequence derives from an adult who received the AZD1222 COVID-19 vaccine. This specimen was peripheral blood, taken 28 days after the second AZD1222 dose. The J gene is TRBJ2-3, the V gene TRBV4-2, with D perhaps being TRBD1 or TRBD2 (5 bases each). Here the CDR3 reads CASSQTDGANTQYF. The CDR3 DNA is TGTGCCAGCAGCCAAACGGACGGGGCCAATACGCAGTATTTT.